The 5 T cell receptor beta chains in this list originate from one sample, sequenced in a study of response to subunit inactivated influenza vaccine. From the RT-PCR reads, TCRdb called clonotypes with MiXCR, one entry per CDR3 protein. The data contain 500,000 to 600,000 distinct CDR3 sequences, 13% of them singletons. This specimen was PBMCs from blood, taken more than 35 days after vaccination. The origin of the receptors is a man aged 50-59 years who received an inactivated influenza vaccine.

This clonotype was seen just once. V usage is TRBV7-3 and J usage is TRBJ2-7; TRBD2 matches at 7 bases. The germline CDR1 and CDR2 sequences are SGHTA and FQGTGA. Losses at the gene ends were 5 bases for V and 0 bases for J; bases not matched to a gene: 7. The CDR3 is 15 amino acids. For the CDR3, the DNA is TGTGCCAGCAGCACGACCGGCGGGAGCTCCTACGAGCAGTACTTC. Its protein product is CASSTTGGSSYEQYF. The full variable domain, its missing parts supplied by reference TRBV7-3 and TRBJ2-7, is GAGVSQTPSNKVTEKGKYVELRCDPISGHTALYWYRQSLGQGPEFLIYFQGTGAADDSGLPNDRFFAVRPEGSVSTLKIQRTERGDSAVYLCASSTTGGSSYEQYFGPGTRLTVT.

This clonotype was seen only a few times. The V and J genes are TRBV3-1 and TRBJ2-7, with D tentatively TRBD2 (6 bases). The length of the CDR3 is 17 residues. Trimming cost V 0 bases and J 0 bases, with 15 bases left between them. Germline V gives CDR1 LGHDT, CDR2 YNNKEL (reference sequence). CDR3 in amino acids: CASSQDPPQRASYEQYF. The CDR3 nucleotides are TGTGCCAGCAGCCAAGATCCCCCCCAGCGGGCCTCCTACGAGCAGTACTTC.

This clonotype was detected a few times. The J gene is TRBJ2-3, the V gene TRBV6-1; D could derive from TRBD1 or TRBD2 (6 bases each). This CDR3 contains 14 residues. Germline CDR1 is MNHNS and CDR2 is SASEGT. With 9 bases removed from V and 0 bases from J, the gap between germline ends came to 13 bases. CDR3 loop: CASWGAPSTDTQYF. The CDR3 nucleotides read TGTGCCAGTTGGGGGGCCCCTAGCACAGATACGCAGTATTTT.

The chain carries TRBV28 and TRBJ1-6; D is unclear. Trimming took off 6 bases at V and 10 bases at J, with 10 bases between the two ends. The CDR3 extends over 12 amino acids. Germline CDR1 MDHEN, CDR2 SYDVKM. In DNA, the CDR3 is TGTGCCAGCAGACCCCTAGGGTCACCCCTCCACTTT. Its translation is CASRPLGSPLHF.

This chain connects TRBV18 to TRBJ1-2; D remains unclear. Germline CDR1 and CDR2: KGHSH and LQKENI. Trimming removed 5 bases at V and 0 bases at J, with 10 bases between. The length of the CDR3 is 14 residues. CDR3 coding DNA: TGTGCCAGCTCAGCGGACGGGACTAACTATGGCTACACCTTC. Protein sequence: CASSADGTNYGYTF.